Below, one TCR beta chain is given with its context. The data originate from a study of T cells in localized non-small cell lung cancer. Generated by immunoSEQ multiplex PCR, the TCRdb table keeps only in-frame clones and is missing some. The sample consists of about 52,000 clones, 85% to 90% of them appearing once. The germline gives CDR1 ENHRY, CDR2 SYGVKD. The ends were cut back, 0 bases at V and 4 bases at J, with 12 bases in the middle. There are 15 residues in the CDR3. The sequence was obtained from a female donor with stage II lung adenocarcinoma. The material sequenced was PBMCs, taken before any cancer treatment. This sequence joins TRBV10-3 and TRBJ1-2; D call uncertain. In DNA form, the CDR3 reads TGTGCCATCAGTGAGTCGGGCAGAGGCGGCTATGGCTACACCTTC. Its protein is CAISESGRGGYGYTF.